This passage covers 3 T cell receptor beta chains from one sample sequenced in a study of blood T cell repertoires in COVID-19 (dated by TCRdb to the early 2020s). The method was the immunoSEQ multiplex PCR assay. This immuneACCESS table, as held by TCRdb, lists in-frame sequences with V and J called but not all clones. Of the missing ones, under half trace to an unresolved V gene in checked studies; the others have no known cause. For this sample there are some 120,000 clones; roughly 86% appear just once. In total, the top ten clones hold roughly 3.6% of the sample. The sample taken for sequencing was peripheral blood. These TCRs come from a woman in her sixties or seventies with acute or convalescent COVID-19.

V usage is TRBV13 and J usage is TRBJ1-3; no reliable D call. This CDR3 spans 15 amino acids. The V end lost 2 bases, the J end lost 0 bases, and 8 bases lay between the germline ends. CDR1 and CDR2 from the germline V gene are PRHDT and FYEKMQ (reference sequence). The CDR3 loop is CASSLYGSSGNTIYF. The CDR3 region has the DNA TGTGCCAGCAGCTTATACGGGAGCTCTGGAAACACCATATATTTT. The whole variable domain, filled in from reference TRBV13 and TRBJ1-3, reads AAGVIQSPRHLIKEKRETATLKCYPIPRHDTVYWYQQGPGQDPQFLISFYEKMQSDKGSIPDRFSAQQFSDYHSELNMSSLELGDSALYFCASSLYGSSGNTIYFGEGSWLTVV.

The chain recombines TRBV11-3 with TRBJ1-1; weak D call: TRBD1 (6 bases). The V end was cut by 4 bases, the J end by 1 base, with 13 bases between. Germline V lookup: CDR1 SGHNT, CDR2 YENEEA. The length of the CDR3 is 15 residues. The CDR3 DNA is TGTGCCAGCAGCTCAGACAGGCTTCAGAACACTGAAGCTTTCTTT. Amino acid sequence: CASSSDRLQNTEAFF. The full variable domain, completed using reference TRBV11-3 and TRBJ1-1, is EAGVVQSPRYKIIEKKQPVAFWCNPISGHNTLYWYLQNLGQGPELLIRYENEEAVDDSQLPKDRFSAERLKGVDSTLKIQPAELGDSAVYLCASSSDRLQNTEAFFGQGTRLTVV.

V gene TRBV11-2 combines with J gene TRBJ2-1, with 8 bases lining up with TRBD2. The CDR3 totals 16 residues. Looked up from germline, CDR1 is SGHAT and CDR2 is FQNNGV. V gave up 6 bases and J gave up 4 bases; unmatched junction bases: 11. CDR3 protein: CASSFQIAGLYNEQFF. In nucleotides, the CDR3 is TGTGCCAGCAGTTTTCAGATAGCGGGGCTTTACAATGAGCAGTTCTTC. The variable domain in full, completed from reference TRBV11-2 and TRBJ2-1, reads EAGVAQSPRYKIIEKRQSVAFWCNPISGHATLYWYQQILGQGPKLLIQFQNNGVVDDSQLPKDRFSAERLKGVDSTLKIQPAKLEDSAVYLCASSFQIAGLYNEQFFGPGTRLTVL.